Below are 28 T cell receptor beta chains sequenced from a single sample in a study of preoperative IRX-2 immunotherapy in early breast cancer. Clones were sequenced by immunoSEQ multiplex PCR, and TCRdb holds only the in-frame ones, with some missing. The sample contains under 35,000 clones, 70% to 85% of which appear only once. Treatment noted: preoperative locoregional IRX-2 cytokine immunotherapy. This material was collected from a patient treated with IRX-2 immunotherapy. These receptors all stem from a human donor with breast cancer.

The V gene is TRBV18, the J gene TRBJ1-3; no reliable D call. The germline V and J ends were trimmed by 2 bases and 4 bases, with 9 bases remaining between them. Germline values: CDR1 KGHSH, CDR2 LQKENI. The length of the CDR3 is 14 residues. CDR3 amino acids: CASSPTARGNTIYF. The CDR3 nucleotides are TGTGCCAGCTCACCAACAGCTAGAGGAAACACCATATATTTT. Full variable domain (rest looked up from reference TRBV18 and TRBJ1-3): NAGVMQNPRHLVRRRGQEARLRCSPMKGHSHVYWYRQLPEEGLKFMVYLQKENIIDESGMPKERFSAEFPKEGPSILRIQQVVRGDSAAYFCASSPTARGNTIYFGEGSWLTVV.

This clone was picked up one time. For the CDR3, the DNA is TGTGCCAGCAGTTTAACTCGCCAGGGGCTGCGGGGGTTCTTC. This translates into CASSLTRQGLRGFF. The J gene is TRBJ2-1, the V gene TRBV28, with D perhaps given as TRBD1 or TRBD2 (6 bases each). V shed 2 bases and J shed 15 bases, with 20 bases lying between them. The CDR3 has 14 residues. Germline V lookup: CDR1 MDHEN, CDR2 SYDVKM.

The genes are TRBV6-8 and TRBJ1-4; weak D call: TRBD1 (5 bases). Germline V CDR1 and CDR2: MNHGY, SAAAGT. The ends were cut back, 7 bases at V and 0 bases at J, with 12 bases in the middle. The CDR3 runs to 15 residues. Written as DNA, the CDR3 is TGTGCCAGCACCCTCGGGGGGGCAACTAATGAAAAACTGTTTTTT. This gives the protein CASTLGGATNEKLFF.

The V and J genes are TRBV6-8 and TRBJ1-2; TRBD1 matches at 7 bases. Trimming cost V 5 bases and J 2 bases; bases outside gene matches: 8. This CDR3 has 15 residues. CDR1 and CDR2 (germline): MNHGY, SAAAGT. CDR3 bases: TGTGCCAGCAGTCGTAACCCGGGACAGAACTATGGCTACACCTTC. Its translation: CASSRNPGQNYGYTF.

This sequence joins TRBV19 and TRBJ1-2; D is perhaps TRBD1 (5 bases). The CDR3 has 14 amino acids. From germline, CDR1 is LNHDA and CDR2 SQIVND (reference sequence). Trimming stripped 0 bases from V and 5 bases from J, with 10 bases between. The chain's CDR3 is CASSIDLSGYGYTF. The CDR3 DNA is TGTGCCAGTAGTATAGATCTGTCAGGGTATGGCTACACCTTC. Full variable domain (rest looked up from reference TRBV19 and TRBJ1-2): DGGITQSPKYLFRKEGQNVTLSCEQNLNHDAMYWYRQDPGQGLRLIYYSQIVNDFQKGDIAEGYSVSREKKESFPLTVTSAQKNPTAFYLCASSIDLSGYGYTFGSGTRLTVV.

The chain carries TRBV6-8 and TRBJ1-1; D gene unclear. The V gene's germline CDR1 is MNHGY and CDR2 SAAAGT. The CDR3 spans 14 residues. V dropped 0 bases and J dropped 6 bases, with 11 bases sitting between them. In DNA, the CDR3 is TGTGCCAGCAGTTACTCGATGGTAGTCGCTGAAGCTTTCTTT. It yields the protein CASSYSMVVAEAFF.

This clone was found a few times. The chain links TRBV19 to TRBJ2-2, with no clear D. There are 14 residues in the CDR3. Trimming cost V 7 bases and J 1 base, with 10 bases left between them. Germline V lookup: CDR1 LNHDA, CDR2 SQIVND (reference sequence). CDR3: CASTRRGNTGELFF. The CDR3 DNA sequence: TGTGCCAGTACTAGGCGAGGGAACACCGGGGAGCTGTTTTTT.

The CDR3 bases are TGTGCTAGTGGACAATCCAGGGGGAGCGGCTACACCTTC. Its protein is CASGQSRGSGYTF. The V gene is TRBV12-5, the J gene TRBJ1-2; TRBD1 agrees at 7 bases. The CDR3 loop spans 13 amino acids. Looked up from germline, CDR1 is LGHNT and CDR2 is FRNRAP. The V segment lost 6 bases and the J segment 8 bases; nucleotides outside the gene matches: 9.

The rearrangement joins TRBV6-8 to TRBJ1-2; perhaps TRBD1 as D (6 bases). Trimming removed 2 bases at V and 0 bases at J, with 7 bases between. From germline, CDR1 is MNHGY and CDR2 SAAAGT. The CDR3 is made up of 14 amino acids. The CDR3 region is CASSYKGANYGYTF. For the CDR3, the DNA is TGTGCCAGCAGTTACAAGGGGGCTAACTATGGCTACACCTTC.

This clone was found once. The V and J genes are TRBV28 and TRBJ2-1; D may be TRBD1 (6 bases). V was clipped by 5 bases and J by 6 bases, with 11 bases between them. This CDR3 region has 13 residues. Germline lookup yields CDR1 MDHEN and CDR2 SYDVKM. The CDR3 protein is CASSPPDSNEQFF. DNA for the CDR3: TGTGCCAGCAGTCCCCCGGACAGCAATGAGCAGTTCTTC.

This rearrangement joins TRBV6-8 to TRBJ1-2; D gene unclear. The CDR3 has 14 residues. CDR1 and CDR2 from the germline V gene are MNHGY and SAAAGT. V was shortened by 2 bases and J by 6 bases, with 13 bases between the two germline ends. The CDR3 region is CASSYERTAHGYTF. CDR3 sequence (DNA): TGTGCCAGCAGTTACGAACGGACGGCTCATGGCTACACCTTC.

J is TRBJ1-1 and V is TRBV12-1. TRBV12-1 is deemed a pseudogene. This CDR3 contains 13 residues. Here the CDR3 reads CASRDRANPEAFF. CDR3 sequence (DNA): TGTGCCAGCAGGGACCGGGCCAACCCTGAAGCTTTCTTT.

The chain is built from TRBV23-1 and TRBJ2-7; the D call may be TRBD1 or TRBD2 (5 bases each). TRBV23-1 is an ORF for which the function is uncertain. V was cut by 6 bases and J by 2 bases, with 17 bases left in between. The CDR3 contains 15 residues. The CDR3 bases are TGCGCCAGCAGCCAAGACGAGGGGCGCGCCTACGAGCAGTACTTC. Protein product: CASSQDEGRAYEQYF.

The chain has TRBV11-3 and TRBJ1-2; D is unclear. From germline, CDR1 is SGHNT and CDR2 YENEEA. V lost 5 bases to trimming and J lost 1 base, with 11 bases between them. This CDR3 is built from 14 residues. In DNA, the CDR3 is TGTGCCAGCAGCCTACCACTTGATAACTATGGCTACACCTTC. The encoded protein is CASSLPLDNYGYTF.

V and J are TRBV23-1 and TRBJ2-5; tentatively, D is TRBD2 (6 bases). TRBV23-1 is assigned to the ORF class and has an uncertain function. Deletions cut 6 bases from V and 4 bases from J, with 18 bases between. CDR3 length equals 15 residues. CDR3 amino acids: CASSQGPGVRETQYF. The DNA of the CDR3 is TGCGCCAGCAGCCAAGGCCCGGGAGTCAGAGAGACCCAGTACTTC.

This rearrangement joins TRBV15 to TRBJ1-3; D is unresolved. CDR1 LNHNV and CDR2 YYDKDF come from the germline V gene (reference sequence). Trimming stripped 0 bases from V and 0 bases from J, with 9 bases between. The CDR3 loop spans 16 amino acids. The CDR3 DNA is TGTGCCACCAGCAGAGATTGGGTATCCTCTGGAAACACCATATATTTT. This gives the protein CATSRDWVSSGNTIYF.

The chain has TRBV6-8 and TRBJ1-6, with D hard to call. The V and J ends lost 5 bases and 9 bases respectively, with 14 bases between them. Germline loops: CDR1 MNHGY, CDR2 SAAAGT. CDR3 size: 14 residues. The CDR3 loop reads CASSKRDKGSPLHF. In DNA, the CDR3 is TGTGCCAGCAGTAAACGGGATAAAGGTTCACCCCTCCACTTT.

The rearrangement links TRBV5-1 to TRBJ2-3; D possibly corresponds to TRBD2 (7 bases). Per the germline V gene, CDR1 is SGHRS and CDR2 is YFSETQ. This CDR3 is 15 amino acids long. Trimming removed 5 bases from V and 2 bases from J, with 15 bases in between. CDR3 in DNA: TGCGCCAGCAGTATAAGGGGGGGGGACACAGATACGCAGTATTTT. Translated: CASSIRGGDTDTQYF.

In nucleotides, the CDR3 is TGCGCCAGCAGCCTTGGACTAGCGGGACTGTACCAAGAGACCCAGTACTTC. This codes for CASSLGLAGLYQETQYF. V usage is TRBV5-1 and J usage is TRBJ2-5; 12 bases line up with TRBD2. This CDR3 is 17 amino acids long. Losses at the gene ends were 4 bases for V and 0 bases for J; bases not matched to a gene: 7. From germline, CDR1 is SGHRS and CDR2 YFSETQ.

The chain employs TRBV11-3 and TRBJ2-7; 10 bases line up with TRBD1. J gave up 3 bases and V 3 bases, and 5 bases lay outside the gene matches. This CDR3 comprises 15 residues. Germline lookup yields CDR1 SGHNT and CDR2 YENEEA. The CDR3, as DNA: TGTGCCAGCAGCTTCGGGACAGGGGCCTACTACGAGCAGTACTTC. Its translation is CASSFGTGAYYEQYF.

This clone was counted between two and nine times. The J gene is TRBJ2-1, the V gene TRBV4-1; 10 bases line up with TRBD2. After removal of 0 bases from V and 0 bases from J, the junction contained 11 bases not matched to a gene. CDR1 is MGHRA and CDR2 is YSYEKL in the germline V gene. CDR3 size: 20 residues. The CDR3, as DNA: TGCGCCAGCAGCCAAGAAGCCCCACTAGCGGGAAGCCGCTCCTACAATGAGCAGTTCTTC. Protein sequence: CASSQEAPLAGSRSYNEQFF.

The chain employs TRBV6-4 and TRBJ2-1; 11 bases agree with TRBD2. The CDR3 has 15 amino acids. The V gene end was trimmed by 5 bases and the J gene end by 3 bases; junction bases not matched to a gene: 3. Germline V gene sequence: CDR1 MRHNA, CDR2 SNTAGT. CDR3 region: CASSKLAGVYNEQFF. The CDR3 bases are TGTGCCAGCAGTAAACTAGCGGGAGTCTACAATGAGCAGTTCTTC.

The genes are TRBV19 and TRBJ2-6, with a weak D call TRBD2 (6 bases). The V gene's germline CDR1 is LNHDA and CDR2 SQIVND (reference sequence). Trimming shortened V by 6 bases and J by 2 bases, and 17 bases separated the two germline ends. The CDR3 spans 17 residues. The CDR3 region has the DNA TGTGCCAGTAGCCAACCTGCCTGGGGGGCTGGGGCCAACGTCCTGACTTTC. This codes for CASSQPAWGAGANVLTF.

This chain uses TRBV18 with TRBJ2-5; no definite D call. Trimming left V 3 bases short and J 1 base short, with 12 bases between. Germline CDR1 is KGHSH and CDR2 is LQKENI. The CDR3 loop spans 15 amino acids. CDR3 bases: TGTGCCAGCTCACCTCTCGTAGGGCCCCAAGAGACCCAGTACTTC. Its translation is CASSPLVGPQETQYF.

This clone has just a few counts. The chain has TRBV6-8 and TRBJ2-3; no definite D call. Between the trimmed V and J ends, which lost 6 bases and 0 bases, there was a span of 19 bases. Germline CDR1 and CDR2: MNHGY and SAAAGT. This CDR3 spans 17 amino acids. In DNA, the CDR3 is TGTGCCAGCAGCCCCAGCGTAGGGCAAACCAGCACAGATACGCAGTATTTT. Translated: CASSPSVGQTSTDTQYF.

This chain connects TRBV28 to TRBJ1-2; TRBD1 matches 8 bases. Germline trimming cut 4 bases from V and 6 bases from J; bases unmatched to any gene: 10. The germline V gene encodes CDR1 MDHEN and CDR2 SYDVKM. There are 15 residues in the CDR3. The CDR3 region is CASSSNGPTGDGYTF. For the CDR3, the DNA is TGTGCCAGCAGTTCAAACGGGCCGACAGGGGATGGCTACACCTTC.

This clone was seen more than once but under ten times. The V call is TRBV6-8, the J call TRBJ1-5; TRBD1 matches at 7 bases. Germline V gene data show CDR1 as MNHGY and CDR2 as SAAAGT. Trimming at V came to 2 bases and at J to 13 bases, leaving 8 bases not matched to a gene. The CDR3 runs 13 residues. DNA for the CDR3: TGTGCCAGCAGTTACCCTATCCGGGACAGACAGCATTTT. Its protein is CASSYPIRDRQHF.

CDR3 in DNA: TGTGCCAGCAGAGAGGACAGGGACTATGGCTACACCTTC. Protein sequence: CASREDRDYGYTF. This chain uses TRBV7-2 with TRBJ1-2; 8 positions agree with TRBD1. The CDR3 runs to 13 residues. Germline CDR1 and CDR2: SGHTA and FQGNSA. V trimming: 6 bases; J trimming: 3 bases; junction bases outside the gene matches: 3.